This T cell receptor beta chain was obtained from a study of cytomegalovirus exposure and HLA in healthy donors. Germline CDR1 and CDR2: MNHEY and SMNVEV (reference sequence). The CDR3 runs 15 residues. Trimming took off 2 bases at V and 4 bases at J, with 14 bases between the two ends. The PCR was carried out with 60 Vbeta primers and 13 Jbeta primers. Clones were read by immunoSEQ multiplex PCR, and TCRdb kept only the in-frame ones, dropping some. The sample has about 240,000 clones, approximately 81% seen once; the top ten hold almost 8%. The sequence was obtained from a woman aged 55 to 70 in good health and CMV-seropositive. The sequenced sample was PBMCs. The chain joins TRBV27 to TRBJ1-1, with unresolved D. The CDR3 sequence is CASSLASNGLTEAFF. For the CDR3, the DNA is TGTGCCAGCAGTTTAGCGTCCAATGGTCTCACTGAAGCTTTCTTT.